These 27 T cell receptor beta chains came from one sample sequenced in a study of blood T cell repertoires in COVID-19. TCRdb keeps only in-frame clones here, not all; method: immunoSEQ multiplex PCR. The table includes 200,000 to 250,000 clones, approximately 90% detected once. Material for sequencing was peripheral blood. The receptors shown here come from a man aged 25-45 years with COVID-19, enrolled during active disease.

The J gene is TRBJ1-2, the V gene TRBV10-3, with D possibly being TRBD1 (5 bases). V was cut by 2 bases and J by 5 bases, with 12 bases left in between. This CDR3 region has 14 residues. Germline V gives CDR1 ENHRY, CDR2 SYGVKD. CDR3 sequence: CAISEGARTYGYTF. DNA for the CDR3: TGTGCCATCAGTGAGGGGGCGAGGACGTATGGCTACACCTTC.

The rearrangement uses TRBV3-1 (or the pseudogene TRBV3-2) and TRBJ1-5, with TRBD1 identical over 7 bases. This CDR3 region has 16 residues. Unmatched junction bases numbered 5, after V lost 0 bases and J lost 3 bases. Germline V gene data show CDR1 as LGHDT and CDR2 as YNNKEL (reference sequence). This CDR3 reads CASSQERGLINQPQHF. Written as DNA, the CDR3 is TGTGCCAGCAGCCAAGAGAGGGGGCTTATCAATCAGCCCCAGCATTTT.

The gene calls are TRBV27 and TRBJ1-1; tentatively, D is TRBD1 (5 bases). The V gene's germline CDR1 is MNHEY and CDR2 SMNVEV (reference sequence). V lost 2 bases, J lost 2 bases, and 9 bases lay in between. The CDR3 has 14 amino acids. The CDR3 loop reads CASSLRQTNTEAFF. The DNA of the CDR3 is TGTGCCAGCAGTTTACGACAGACTAACACTGAAGCTTTCTTT.

This clone was found once. The chain joins TRBV14 to TRBJ2-1; possible D gene TRBD1, 6 bases. The ends were cut back, 1 base at V and 8 bases at J, with 15 bases in the middle. Germline CDR1 reads SGHDN; CDR2 reads FVKESK. The CDR3 has 15 residues. CDR3 protein: CASSQGYREIDEQFF. CDR3 DNA sequence: TGTGCCAGCAGCCAAGGATACAGGGAAATCGATGAGCAGTTCTTC.

This chain joins TRBV10-2 and TRBJ1-1; TRBD1 is a possible D gene (5 bases). CDR3 size: 11 residues. The V end lost 3 bases, the J end lost 11 bases, and 10 bases lay between the germline ends. Germline CDR1 WSHSY, CDR2 SAAADI. The chain's CDR3 is CASSEGDYAFF. CDR3 bases: TGCGCCAGCAGTGAAGGGGACTACGCTTTCTTT.

This chain uses TRBV9 with TRBJ2-1, with TRBD2 matching over 10 bases. CDR1 SGDLS and CDR2 YYNGEE come from the germline V gene. The CDR3 extends over 14 amino acids. V was clipped by 3 bases and J by 6 bases; unmatched bases: 3. In DNA form, the CDR3 reads TGTGCCAGCAGCGACAGACTAGCGGGCAATGAGCAGTTCTTC. This sequence encodes CASSDRLAGNEQFF.

V usage is TRBV7-9 and J usage is TRBJ1-2, with a weak D call TRBD1 (6 bases). The CDR3 has 13 amino acids. The germline gives CDR1 SEHNR, CDR2 FQNEAQ (reference sequence). The V and J ends lost 6 bases and 10 bases respectively, with 18 bases between them. CDR3 DNA: TGTGCCAGCAGACAAGGGGGTACAGACAACTACACCTTC. Protein sequence: CASRQGGTDNYTF.

This chain links TRBV2 with TRBJ2-3; 10 bases align to TRBD2. Germline V gives CDR1 SNHLY, CDR2 FYNNEI. The CDR3 length is 14 residues. The V gene end was trimmed by 2 bases and the J gene end by 4 bases; junction bases not matched to a gene: 0. The CDR3 loop reads CASSELAGADTQYF. The CDR3 DNA follows: TGTGCCAGCAGTGAACTAGCGGGAGCAGATACGCAGTATTTT.

The J gene is TRBJ1-5, the V gene TRBV2, with D maybe TRBD1 (5 bases). The V gene lost 8 bases and the J gene lost 1 base, with 15 bases spanning the gap. CDR3 size: 15 residues. From germline, CDR1 is SNHLY and CDR2 FYNNEI. CDR3 in amino acids: CASEWGRPSNQPQHF. The CDR3 DNA follows: TGTGCCAGCGAGTGGGGCAGGCCGAGCAATCAGCCCCAGCATTTT.

This chain links TRBV4-2 with TRBJ2-7; D possibly corresponds to TRBD2 (6 bases). Germline V gene lookup returns CDR1 LGHNA and CDR2 YNFKEQ. Trimming left V 1 base short and J 6 bases short, with 10 bases between. The length of the CDR3 is 13 residues. The CDR3 bases are TGTGCCAGCAGCCAAGTTTGGGGAGGCGAGCAGTACTTC. Translation gives CASSQVWGGEQYF.

As for this clone: The germline gene is not matched at one end of the junction; a read error may be the cause. The V and J genes are TRBV11-2 and TRBJ1-4; no reliable D call. Germline CDR1 is SGHAT and CDR2 is FQNNGV. This CDR3 is 16 amino acids long. CDR3 sequence reads: CASSPVRGPSKEKLFF. In nucleotides, the CDR3 is TGTGCCAGCAGCCCCGTCCGAGGCCCCTCTAAGGAAAAACTGTTTTTT. The variable domain in full, completed from reference TRBV11-2 and TRBJ1-4, reads EAGVAQSPRYKIIEKRQSVAFWCNPISGHATLYWYQQILGQGPKLLIQFQNNGVVDDSQLPKDRFSAERLKGVDSTLKIQPAKLEDSAVYLCASSPVRGPSKEKLFFGSGTQLSVL.

The chain uses TRBV5-4 and TRBJ2-3, with 8 bases aligning to TRBD2. Germline trimming cut 0 bases from V and 1 base from J; bases unmatched to any gene: 4. This CDR3 spans 16 amino acids. Germline CDR1 reads SGHNT; CDR2 reads YYREEE (reference sequence). The CDR3 DNA follows: TGTGCCAGCAGCTTGGATAGGCGGGGGGGCACAGATACGCAGTATTTT. As protein: CASSLDRRGGTDTQYF.

The rearrangement uses TRBV2 and TRBJ2-1; TRBD2 is a possible D gene (5 bases). V gave up 5 bases and J gave up 10 bases, with 12 bases separating them. The germline V gene encodes CDR1 SNHLY and CDR2 FYNNEI. There are 12 residues in the CDR3. The CDR3 nucleotides read TGTGCCAGCAGTCGGACGGGGTTGGAGCAGTTCTTC. It yields the protein CASSRTGLEQFF.

This chain joins TRBV29-1 and TRBJ1-2; D not certain. The CDR3 covers 11 residues. CDR1 and CDR2 (germline): SQVTM, ANQGSEA. Trimming stripped 0 bases from V and 4 bases from J, with 3 bases between. CDR3 nucleotide sequence: TGCAGCGTTGAAGAGAGCTATGGCTACACCTTC. It yields the protein CSVEESYGYTF.

The chain employs TRBV19 and TRBJ1-1; tentative D call: TRBD1 (5 bases). Deletions cut 5 bases from V and 2 bases from J, with 9 bases between. This CDR3 is built from 13 residues. Germline values: CDR1 LNHDA, CDR2 SQIVND (reference sequence). The CDR3 protein is CASSAGGNTEAFF. The DNA for the CDR3 is TGTGCCAGTAGTGCCGGGGGTAACACTGAAGCTTTCTTT.

This sequence joins TRBV27 and TRBJ1-4; 8 bases fit TRBD1. The CDR3 has 15 amino acids. CDR1 is MNHEY, CDR2 SMNVEV, per germline (reference sequence). The V segment lost 6 bases and the J segment 2 bases; nucleotides outside the gene matches: 5. The CDR3: CASRSQGGTNEKLFF. CDR3 DNA sequence: TGTGCCAGCAGATCACAGGGGGGCACTAATGAAAAACTGTTTTTT.

The chain recombines TRBV12-5 with TRBJ1-2, with D unresolved. Trimming pared 6 bases from V and 1 base from J, leaving 3 bases between. The CDR3 length is 11 residues. Germline values: CDR1 LGHNT, CDR2 FRNRAP. The CDR3 DNA is TGTGCTAGTGGCATTAACTATGGCTACACCTTC. Protein product: CASGINYGYTF. The variable domain in full, completed from reference TRBV12-5 and TRBJ1-2, reads DARVTQTPRHKVTEMGQEVTMRCQPILGHNTVFWYRQTMMQGLELLAYFRNRAPLDDSGMPKDRFSAEMPDATLATLKIQPSEPRDSAVYFCASGINYGYTFGSGTRLTVV.

J is TRBJ1-4 and V is TRBV4-2; 10 positions agree with TRBD1. The CDR3 totals 18 residues. Germline trimming cut 1 base from V and 4 bases from J; bases unmatched to any gene: 9. Germline CDR1 and CDR2: LGHNA and YNFKEQ. The CDR3, as DNA: TGTGCCAGCAGCCAAGCGGGACAGGGGATCCCCTATAATGAAAAACTGTTTTTT. As protein: CASSQAGQGIPYNEKLFF.

This clone was seen just once. V gene TRBV27 combines with J gene TRBJ2-3; D remains ambiguous. Germline values: CDR1 MNHEY, CDR2 SMNVEV (reference sequence). Trimming took 6 bases from V and 3 from J, leaving 16 bases between them. The CDR3 consists of 15 residues. The CDR3 nucleotides are TGTGCCAGCAGCTTGTTGGCTCCCGAAACAGATACGCAGTATTTT. It yields the protein CASSLLAPETDTQYF.

The V and J genes are TRBV10-3 and TRBJ1-3, with 7 bases identical to TRBD1. The CDR3 has 15 residues. Germline V gives CDR1 ENHRY, CDR2 SYGVKD. J lost 0 bases, V lost 5 bases, and 4 bases had no gene match. DNA of the CDR3: TGTGCCATCAGTAGGGACAGATACTCTGGAAACACCATATATTTT. Protein sequence: CAISRDRYSGNTIYF.

V gene TRBV9 combines with J gene TRBJ2-1, with 10 bases aligning to TRBD2. The CDR3 has 17 residues. The V and J ends lost 0 bases and 1 base, in that order; junction bases with no gene match: 4. Germline CDR1 SGDLS, CDR2 YYNGEE. CDR3 sequence (DNA): TGTGCCAGCAGCGTAGTAGGACTAGCGGATTCCTACAATGAGCAGTTCTTC. Translating it yields CASSVVGLADSYNEQFF.

The chain has TRBV6-6 and TRBJ1-4, with D possibly being TRBD1 (6 bases). Germline V gene data show CDR1 as MNHNY and CDR2 as SVGAGI (reference sequence). Trimming took 7 bases from V and 7 from J, leaving 16 bases between them. The CDR3 extends over 14 amino acids. This CDR3 reads CASTVQGGGEKLFF. Written as DNA, the CDR3 is TGTGCCAGCACGGTACAGGGAGGGGGTGAAAAACTGTTTTTT.

The chain uses TRBV3-1 (or the pseudogene TRBV3-2) and TRBJ1-4; the D is unclear. This CDR3 is built from 12 residues. V dropped 4 bases and J dropped 8 bases, with 8 bases sitting between them. The germline V gene encodes CDR1 LGHDT and CDR2 YNNKEL (reference sequence). CDR3 coding DNA: TGTGCCAGCAGCCGTATGAGGGAAAAACTGTTTTTT. Translated: CASSRMREKLFF.

About this clone: At the DNA level, this CDR3 is encoded by other sequences in the same sample as well. V is TRBV27 and J is TRBJ1-2, with 7 bases aligning to TRBD1. Germline loops: CDR1 MNHEY, CDR2 SMNVEV (reference sequence). V lost 6 bases to trimming and J lost 2 bases; unmatched junction nucleotides: 3. There are 13 residues in the CDR3. Here the CDR3 DNA reads TGTGCCAGCAGCCTACAGGGGAACTATGGCTACACCTTC. This translates into CASSLQGNYGYTF.

CDR3 bases: TGTGCCAGCAGTTACCACGGGGGGGCGGACTATGGCTACACCTTC. This codes for CASSYHGGADYGYTF. The chain combines TRBV6-5 with TRBJ1-2; tentatively, D is TRBD1 (6 bases). Trimming shortened V by 2 bases and J by 3 bases, and 13 bases separated the two germline ends. Germline-derived CDR1 and CDR2 are MNHEY and SVGAGI. The CDR3 is 15 amino acids.

This clone was seen a single time. This rearrangement joins TRBV4-3 to TRBJ2-1; TRBD1 is a possible D gene (5 bases). Germline CDR1 LGHNA, CDR2 YSLEER. V lost 1 base to trimming and J lost 0 bases, with 13 bases between them. The CDR3 contains 17 residues. Here the CDR3 DNA reads TGCGCCAGCAGCCAAGGTATGACAGCGTACTCCTACAATGAGCAGTTCTTC. Translated: CASSQGMTAYSYNEQFF.

This chain links TRBV5-6 with TRBJ2-7; 8 nucleotides agree with TRBD1. The germline V gene encodes CDR1 SGHDT and CDR2 YYEEEE. V lost 1 base and J lost 2; bases outside the gene matches: 2. CDR3 size: 14 residues. The DNA of the CDR3 is TGTGCCAGCAGCTTGACAGGGGGAACCTACGAGCAGTACTTC. Translated: CASSLTGGTYEQYF.